Below, 30 T cell receptor beta chains from the same sample are listed, as sequenced in a study of shared clonotypes between healthy human individuals. The protocol was immunoSEQ multiplex PCR, while the TCRdb copy is restricted to in-frame clones and leaves out a portion. The sample has some 2.1 million clones; approximately 95% are singletons. Sequencing was performed on naive CD4+ T cells sorted from blood. Regarding subset: CD45RA+ positively selected. These receptors all stem from a man in his late teens or twenties in good health.

J is TRBJ1-4 and V is TRBV28, with TRBD1 as a possible D gene (5 bases). The CDR3 length is 14 residues. Trimming left V 7 bases short and J 2 bases short, with 11 bases between. CDR1 is MDHEN and CDR2 is SYDVKM in the germline V gene. This chain's CDR3 is CASTWGATNEKLFF. The CDR3 DNA reads TGTGCCAGCACATGGGGCGCGACTAATGAAAAACTGTTTTTT.

The CDR3 here is CASSLGSYTGHYTEAFF. CDR3 sequence (DNA): TGCGCCAGCAGCTTAGGCTCCTATACAGGGCACTACACTGAAGCTTTCTTT. The chain carries TRBV5-1 and TRBJ1-1; possibly TRBD1 for D (6 bases). The germline CDR1 and CDR2 sequences are SGHRS and YFSETQ. This CDR3 is 17 amino acids long. With 2 bases removed from V and 3 bases from J, the gap between germline ends came to 20 bases.

For this clone: Other nucleotide sequences in the sample specify the same CDR3. The chain carries TRBV19 and TRBJ1-5; D not certain. The germline CDR1 and CDR2 sequences are LNHDA and SQIVND (reference sequence). Between the trimmed V and J ends, which lost 3 bases and 2 bases, there was a span of 5 bases. The CDR3 is 13 residues long. CDR3 in amino acids: CASSINGNQPQHF. CDR3 DNA: TGTGCCAGTAGTATCAATGGCAATCAGCCCCAGCATTTT.

The chain carries TRBV5-1 and TRBJ2-5; 8 positions match TRBD1. Per germline, CDR1 SGHRS and CDR2 YFSETQ. J gave up 4 bases and V 5 bases, and 4 bases lay outside the gene matches. The CDR3 is 13 amino acids. The CDR3 loop reads CASSRTGRETQYF. In DNA form, the CDR3 reads TGCGCCAGCAGTCGGACAGGGAGAGAGACCCAGTACTTC.

The V gene is TRBV4-3, the J gene TRBJ2-2, with a weak D call TRBD2 (6 bases). CDR1 and CDR2 from the germline V gene are LGHNA and YSLEER. The V end lost 4 bases, the J end lost 0 bases, and 15 bases lay between the germline ends. This CDR3 has 17 amino acids. Here the CDR3 reads CASSLALREANTGELFF. The CDR3, as DNA: TGCGCCAGCAGCCTAGCTCTGAGGGAGGCGAACACCGGGGAGCTGTTTTTT.

The J gene is TRBJ2-3, the V gene TRBV13, with 7 positions matching TRBD1. This CDR3 is built from 15 residues. V was pared by 5 bases and J by 6 bases, with 11 bases of the junction left unmatched. Looked up from germline, CDR1 is PRHDT and CDR2 is FYEKMQ (reference sequence). CDR3 amino acids: CASSRGQLVADTQYF. Here the CDR3 DNA reads TGTGCCAGCAGCCGGGGACAGCTGGTAGCCGATACGCAGTATTTT. Filled out from reference TRBV13 and TRBJ2-3, the complete variable domain reads AAGVIQSPRHLIKEKRETATLKCYPIPRHDTVYWYQQGPGQDPQFLISFYEKMQSDKGSIPDRFSAQQFSDYHSELNMSSLELGDSALYFCASSRGQLVADTQYFGPGTRLTVL.

This chain joins TRBV5-4 and TRBJ1-2, with D perhaps TRBD1 (5 bases). From germline, CDR1 is SGHNT and CDR2 YYREEE (reference sequence). The CDR3 is 16 residues long. Trimming removed 3 bases at V and 7 bases at J, with 22 bases between. CDR3 residues: CASSSGHGIAGSGYTF. CDR3 bases: TGTGCCAGCAGCTCTGGACATGGGATAGCGGGGAGTGGCTACACCTTC.

This chain uses TRBV28 with TRBJ2-7, with TRBD2 as a possible D gene (7 bases). The CDR3 consists of 15 residues. The ends were cut back, 6 bases at V and 2 bases at J, with 17 bases in the middle. The germline V gene encodes CDR1 MDHEN and CDR2 SYDVKM. The DNA for the CDR3 is TGTGCCAGCAGGGCGGGGGCAGGGAATACCTACGAGCAGTACTTC. Protein product: CASRAGAGNTYEQYF.

Notes on this clone: Other DNA sequences of this sample code for an identical CDR3. The V gene is TRBV5-1, the J gene TRBJ2-2; no reliable D call. This CDR3 has 14 residues. Trimming removed 0 bases from V and 6 bases from J, with 9 bases in between. Germline V gives CDR1 SGHRS, CDR2 YFSETQ. The DNA for the CDR3 is TGCGCCAGCAGCTTGGGGCAAGGGTCCGGGGAGCTGTTTTTT. This gives the protein CASSLGQGSGELFF.

The rearrangement joins TRBV6-1 to TRBJ2-3; TRBD1 agrees at 7 bases. Germline trimming cut 2 bases from V and 5 bases from J; bases unmatched to any gene: 4. This CDR3 has 14 amino acids. CDR1 is MNHNS, CDR2 SASEGT, per germline. CDR3 bases: TGTGCCAGCAGTGAAAGATGGGACAGAGATACGCAGTATTTT. It yields the protein CASSERWDRDTQYF.

The V and J genes are TRBV6-1 and TRBJ2-5; D is possibly TRBD1 (7 bases). The V and J ends lost 2 bases and 5 bases respectively, with 15 bases between them. From germline, CDR1 is MNHNS and CDR2 SASEGT. The CDR3 loop spans 15 amino acids. CDR3 DNA sequence: TGTGCCAGCAGTGAAAGGGGGGACAGTGGGGAGACCCAGTACTTC. It yields the protein CASSERGDSGETQYF.

The chain joins TRBV10-3 to TRBJ2-1; 11 positions agree with TRBD2. V was clipped by 3 bases and J by 6 bases; unmatched bases: 10. This CDR3 is 17 amino acids long. CDR1 and CDR2 from the germline V gene are ENHRY and SYGVKD. CDR3 region: CAISDFLTSGVTNEQFF. For the CDR3, the DNA is TGTGCCATCAGTGACTTCTTGACTAGCGGGGTAACCAATGAGCAGTTCTTC.

DNA for the CDR3: TGTGCCAGCAGTGAAGACACCAGGAGTTACAATCAGCCCCAGCATTTT. Translation gives CASSEDTRSYNQPQHF. This rearrangement joins TRBV6-1 to TRBJ1-5; D unresolved. The CDR3 loop spans 16 amino acids. Germline values: CDR1 MNHNS, CDR2 SASEGT. Trimming stripped 1 base from V and 3 bases from J, with 13 bases between.

V and J are TRBV6-1 and TRBJ1-2; no reliable D call. Germline V gives CDR1 MNHNS, CDR2 SASEGT. The CDR3 is 15 residues long. Trimming shortened V by 0 bases and J by 4 bases, and 12 bases separated the two germline ends. This chain's CDR3 is CASSEATAGFYGYTF. The CDR3 DNA is TGTGCCAGCAGTGAAGCCACGGCCGGTTTCTATGGCTACACCTTC.

On this clone: Other DNA sequences in this sample translate to the same CDR3. This chain links TRBV29-1 with TRBJ2-5; D is ambiguous. Trimming took 2 bases from V and 0 from J, leaving 4 bases between them. There are 12 residues in the CDR3. Germline lookup yields CDR1 SQVTM and CDR2 ANQGSEA. CDR3: CSVELNQETQYF. CDR3 bases: TGCAGCGTTGAACTCAACCAAGAGACCCAGTACTTC.

The V call is TRBV30, the J call TRBJ1-5; D is unclear. This CDR3 is built from 14 residues. Trimming removed 3 bases from V and 5 bases from J, with 14 bases in between. The germline gives CDR1 GTSNPN, CDR2 SVGIG (reference sequence). The CDR3 region has the DNA TGTGCCTGGAGGGACTCAGGAGCCTATCAGCCCCAGCATTTT. Protein sequence: CAWRDSGAYQPQHF.

The V call is TRBV5-1, the J call TRBJ1-1, with D maybe TRBD1 (6 bases). V was clipped by 7 bases and J by 0 bases, with 16 bases between them. This CDR3 has 15 residues. Germline V CDR1 and CDR2: SGHRS, YFSETQ. Here the CDR3 reads CASSSGGAMNTEAFF. The CDR3 region has the DNA TGCGCCAGCTCCTCCGGGGGGGCCATGAACACTGAAGCTTTCTTT.

This chain connects TRBV5-1 to TRBJ1-2, with 9 bases that match TRBD1. CDR3 size: 14 residues. From germline, CDR1 is SGHRS and CDR2 YFSETQ. After removal of 4 bases from V and 5 bases from J, the junction contained 6 bases not matched to a gene. CDR3 DNA sequence: TGCGCCAGCAGCACCCCGGGACAGGGTTATGGCTACACCTTC. The encoded protein is CASSTPGQGYGYTF.

V and J are TRBV27 and TRBJ1-3; D unclear. The ends were cut back, 8 bases at V and 0 bases at J, with 5 bases in the middle. Germline V gives CDR1 MNHEY, CDR2 SMNVEV (reference sequence). CDR3 size: 12 residues. The CDR3 region is CASRSSGNTIYF. The CDR3 coding sequence is TGTGCCAGCCGCAGCTCTGGAAACACCATATATTTT.

The chain has TRBV4-3 and TRBJ1-1; D call uncertain. CDR1 and CDR2 from the germline V gene are LGHNA and YSLEER. The CDR3 is 15 residues long. Trimming removed 2 bases from V and 8 bases from J, with 18 bases in between. CDR3 in DNA: TGCGCCAGCAGCCAAACGGGCGTCGGAGGGAAGGAAGCTTTCTTT. Its translation is CASSQTGVGGKEAFF.

As to this clone: Other DNA sequences in the same sample also yield this CDR3. The V gene is TRBV5-6, the J gene TRBJ1-2; D is unresolved. V was shortened by 0 bases and J by 2 bases, with 8 bases between the two germline ends. This CDR3 spans 14 amino acids. Per germline, CDR1 SGHDT and CDR2 YYEEEE. For the CDR3, the DNA is TGTGCCAGCAGCTTGGGGACGGTGAACTATGGCTACACCTTC. Amino acid sequence: CASSLGTVNYGYTF.

The chain links TRBV7-8 to TRBJ2-1; the match to TRBD1 covers 9 bases. The junction had 7 bases not matched to a gene; V was cut back by 2 bases and J by 8 bases. CDR1 is SGHVS and CDR2 is FQNEAQ in the germline V gene. This CDR3 comprises 15 residues. CDR3 DNA: TGTGCCAGCAGCTTAATGGGACAGGGTAGCGATGAGCAGTTCTTC. Its protein is CASSLMGQGSDEQFF.

The chain links TRBV10-3 to TRBJ1-1; no reliable D call. The CDR3 is 13 residues long. Trimming cost V 6 bases and J 4 bases, with 12 bases left between them. The germline V gene has CDR1 ENHRY and CDR2 SYGVKD. For the CDR3, the DNA is TGTGCCATCAGCACAGAGACCCGCACTGAAGCTTTCTTT. Protein product: CAISTETRTEAFF.

Concerning this clone itself: Other DNA variants within this sample encode the same CDR3. The rearrangement uses TRBV5-1 and TRBJ2-7; D gene ambiguous. Germline V lookup: CDR1 SGHRS, CDR2 YFSETQ. The V and J ends lost 4 bases and 3 bases respectively, with 11 bases between them. The CDR3 runs 13 residues. The CDR3 sequence is CASSPGPLYEQYF. CDR3 bases: TGCGCCAGCAGCCCCGGGCCTCTCTACGAGCAGTACTTC.

The rearrangement links TRBV5-1 to TRBJ2-7; 7 bases agree with TRBD1. Trimming removed 0 bases from V and 3 bases from J; junction bases left unmatched: 3. Looked up from germline, CDR1 is SGHRS and CDR2 is YFSETQ. The CDR3 spans 14 residues. For the CDR3, the DNA is TGCGCCAGCAGCTTGGAAGACAGGGACTACGAGCAGTACTTC. Translated, it gives CASSLEDRDYEQYF.

The chain employs TRBV5-6 and TRBJ2-3; D is unresolved. This CDR3 region has 15 residues. Trimming shortened V by 4 bases and J by 2 bases, and 14 bases separated the two germline ends. Per germline, CDR1 SGHDT and CDR2 YYEEEE. The CDR3 sequence is CASSRRRAVTDTQYF. CDR3 DNA: TGTGCCAGCAGCCGTCGGCGAGCCGTCACAGATACGCAGTATTTT.

V gene TRBV30 combines with J gene TRBJ2-7; 9 positions match TRBD1. The CDR3 is 14 residues long. The V and J ends lost 8 bases and 3 bases, in that order; junction bases with no gene match: 11. Germline V CDR1 and CDR2: GTSNPN, SVGIG (reference sequence). The DNA for the CDR3 is TGTGCCCGCAGGGGGACAGGGCACGACTACGAGCAGTACTTC. It codes for CARRGTGHDYEQYF.

This clone was picked up a small number of times. The sample contains more than one DNA sequence encoding this CDR3. The CDR3 region has the DNA TGTGCCATCAGTGACCTTCGCACAGATACGCAGTATTTT. It is translated as CAISDLRTDTQYF. The gene calls are TRBV10-3 and TRBJ2-3; D call uncertain. V was shortened by 3 bases and J by 1 base, with 5 bases between the two germline ends. Germline-derived CDR1 and CDR2 are ENHRY and SYGVKD. This CDR3 is 13 amino acids long.

This clone was seen a single time. The V gene is TRBV7-9, the J gene TRBJ2-3; 12 bases align to TRBD2. Germline V CDR1 and CDR2: SEHNR, FQNEAQ (reference sequence). Losses at the gene ends were 5 bases for V and 0 bases for J; bases not matched to a gene: 6. This CDR3 region has 17 residues. The CDR3 spells CASSQITSGGSTDTQYF. The CDR3 DNA is TGTGCCAGCAGCCAAATCACTAGCGGGGGGAGCACAGATACGCAGTATTTT.

The rearrangement uses TRBV15 and TRBJ1-5; D may be TRBD1 (5 bases). Germline V gene sequence: CDR1 LNHNV, CDR2 YYDKDF (reference sequence). Deletions cut 1 base from V and 2 bases from J, with 18 bases between. The CDR3 has 18 amino acids. This CDR3 is CATSRVFTPRGGNQPQHF. Written as DNA, the CDR3 is TGTGCCACCAGCAGAGTGTTCACCCCAAGGGGAGGCAATCAGCCCCAGCATTTT.